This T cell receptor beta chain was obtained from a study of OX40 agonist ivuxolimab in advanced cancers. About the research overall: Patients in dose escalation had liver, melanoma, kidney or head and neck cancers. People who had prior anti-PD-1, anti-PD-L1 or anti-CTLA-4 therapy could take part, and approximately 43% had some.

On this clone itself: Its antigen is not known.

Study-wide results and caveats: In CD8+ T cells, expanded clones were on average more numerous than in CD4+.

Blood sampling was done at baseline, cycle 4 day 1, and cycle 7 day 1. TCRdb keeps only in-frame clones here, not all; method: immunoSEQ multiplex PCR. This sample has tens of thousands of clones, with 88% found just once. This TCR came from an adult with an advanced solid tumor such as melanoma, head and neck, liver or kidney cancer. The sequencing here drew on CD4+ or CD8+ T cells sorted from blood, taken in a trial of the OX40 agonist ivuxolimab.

The CDR3 spells CASSESTFLEDRAVGLDDNEQFF. CDR3 sequence (DNA): TGTGCCAGCAGTGAATCGACGTTCCTCGAAGACAGGGCTGTAGGGCTGGACGACAATGAGCAGTTCTTC. This chain links TRBV2 with TRBJ2-1; 7 nucleotides line up with TRBD1. Trimming took 2 bases from V and 5 from J; bases not matched to a gene: 30. The length of the CDR3 is 23 residues. In germline, CDR1 is SNHLY, CDR2 FYNNEI.